The T cell receptor beta chain described here comes from a study of shared clonotypes between healthy human individuals. The assay was immunoSEQ multiplex PCR, and TCRdb's table has in-frame clones only and misses some. The repertoire holds roughly 500,000 clones, with around four fifths as singletons. Trimming removed 3 bases at V and 3 bases at J, with 17 bases between. Germline loops: CDR1 SGHNT, CDR2 YENEEA. This CDR3 spans 17 amino acids. The sequencing sample was made of PBMCs. This receptor was obtained from a woman in her 40s in good health. Some clones in this sample may be carry-over from other donors' samples. The chain uses TRBV11-3 and TRBJ2-2; D unresolved. The CDR3 here is CASSFTNWTSYTGELFF. In nucleotides, the CDR3 is TGTGCCAGCAGCTTTACGAACTGGACCAGCTACACCGGGGAGCTGTTTTTT. Together with reference TRBV11-3 and TRBJ2-2, the CDR3 gives the full variable domain: EAGVVQSPRYKIIEKKQPVAFWCNPISGHNTLYWYLQNLGQGPELLIRYENEEAVDDSQLPKDRFSAERLKGVDSTLKIQPAELGDSAVYLCASSFTNWTSYTGELFFGEGSRLTVL.